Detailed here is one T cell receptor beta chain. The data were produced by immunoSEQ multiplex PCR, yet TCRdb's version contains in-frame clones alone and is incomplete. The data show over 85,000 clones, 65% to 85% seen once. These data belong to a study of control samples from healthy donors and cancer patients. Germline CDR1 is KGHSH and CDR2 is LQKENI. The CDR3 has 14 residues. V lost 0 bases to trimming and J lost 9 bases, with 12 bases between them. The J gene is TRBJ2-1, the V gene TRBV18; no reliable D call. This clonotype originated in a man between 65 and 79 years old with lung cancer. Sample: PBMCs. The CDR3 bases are TGTGCCAGCTCACCACCGGGCAGGAATCTTGAGCAGTTCTTC. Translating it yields CASSPPGRNLEQFF.